The T cell receptor beta chain described here comes from a study of blood T cell repertoires in COVID-19. Study as a whole: Spain, Italy and the United States supplied samples that represented acute and convalescent COVID-19.

The CDR3 runs 14 residues. Germline values: CDR1 SGHNT, CDR2 YYREEE (reference sequence). Generated by immunoSEQ multiplex PCR, the TCRdb table keeps only in-frame clones and is missing some. The sample contains about 21,000 clones, about three quarters of which appear only once. The rearrangement joins TRBV5-4 to TRBJ2-3, with D possibly TRBD2 on 7 matching bases. This receptor was identified in a man aged 60 to 75 with active COVID-19. The sample consisted of peripheral blood. The CDR3 loop is CAETGGAPTDTQYF. CDR3 coding DNA: TGTGCAGAGACTGGGGGGGCGCCCACAGATACGCAGTATTTT.